This T cell receptor (beta chain) was sequenced for a study of beta chain features in type 1 diabetes. Study-wide points: Insertion counts at VDJ junctions were lower in type 1 diabetes patients, who also showed more deletions there.

This clone was counted only a few times. Antigen specificity is unknown. Germline lookup yields CDR1 MNHEY and CDR2 SMNVEV (reference sequence). V was cut by 3 bases and J by 9 bases, with 15 bases left in between. CDR3 length equals 15 residues. Expressed TCRB transcripts were sequenced because the entire RNA isolate underwent reverse transcription. TCRdb's table, derived via immunoSEQ multiplex PCR, lists solely in-frame clones and lacks some. The table has 110,000 to 150,000 clones, about 8.7% seen once. V and J are TRBV27 and TRBJ1-6; D is possibly TRBD1 (5 bases). The clonotype was recovered from a man between 18 and 29 years old in good health. Sequenced sample: central memory CD4+ T cells from blood. CDR3 in amino acids: CASSLAGLVGSPLHF. The CDR3 nucleotides read TGTGCCAGCAGTTTGGCGGGGCTGGTAGGTTCACCCCTCCACTTT.